Listed below are T cell receptor beta chains from one sample, sequenced in a study of OX40 agonist ivuxolimab in advanced cancers. Profiling relied on immunoSEQ multiplex PCR, and the TCRdb table lists in-frame clones only, not all of them. Of approximately 70,000 clones in the sample, roughly 83% were seen once. Sequences were derived from CD4+ or CD8+ T cells sorted from blood, sampled in a trial of the OX40 agonist ivuxolimab. The receptors shown here come from an adult with an advanced solid tumor such as melanoma, head and neck, liver or kidney cancer. CDR3s include the opening cysteine and the closing phenylalanine or tryptophan. Fields, in order: clone size, V gene, CDR3 length, D gene, J gene, CDR3 protein, CDR3 DNA. The D gene is left open where the match is weak. Not all rows give a size; the values are once, few, many and, for expanded clones, a class.

NA	TRBV7-2	13	NA	TRBJ2-5	CASSLAGPGTQYF	TGTGCCAGCAGCTTAGCGGGGCCAGGGACCCAGTACTTC
NA	TRBV2	14	TRBD1	TRBJ1-5	CASSEERGHQPQHF	TGTGCCAGCAGTGAGGAAAGGGGGCATCAGCCCCAGCATTTT
once	TRBV5-1	13	NA	TRBJ2-3	CASSLTNTDTQYF	TGCGCCAGCAGCTTGACCAACACAGATACGCAGTATTTT
NA	TRBV5-1	15	NA	TRBJ2-3	CASSLKGEGLATQYF	TGCGCCAGCAGCTTGAAAGGGGAAGGCCTAGCTACGCAGTATTTT
NA	TRBV4-2	14	NA	TRBJ2-2	CASSQGETTGELFF	TGTGCCAGCAGCCAGGGGGAGACCACCGGGGAGCTGTTTTTT
NA	TRBV11-1	14	NA	TRBJ2-7	CASSPRVGVYEQYF	TGTGCCAGCAGCCCCAGGGTGGGGGTCTACGAGCAGTACTTC
few	TRBV7-9	12	NA	TRBJ2-7	CASSWAAYEQYF	TGTGCCAGCAGTTGGGCCGCCTACGAGCAGTACTTC
NA	TRBV7-2	14	TRBD2	TRBJ2-7	CASSNRVASGRQYF	TGTGCCAGCAGCAACCGGGTCGCAAGCGGGAGGCAGTACTTC
NA	TRBV15	15	TRBD2	TRBJ2-5	CATSPTAGGLETQYF	TGTGCCACCAGCCCAACGGCGGGGGGATTGGAGACCCAGTACTTC
NA	TRBV12-5	11	NA	TRBJ1-2	CASGLAGSYTF	TGTGCTAGTGGTTTGGCGGGGAGCTACACCTTC
NA	TRBV5-1	14	NA	TRBJ2-7	CASRFRAESIEQYF	TGCGCCAGCAGATTTCGGGCAGAAAGTATCGAGCAGTACTTC
few	TRBV7-9	13	NA	TRBJ1-5	CASSLAGPGPQHF	TGTGCCAGCAGCTTAGCAGGTCCCGGGCCCCAGCATTTT
NA	TRBV7-9	14	NA	TRBJ2-1	CASSLRQLDNEQFF	TGTGCCAGCAGCTTACGCCAACTAGACAATGAGCAGTTCTTC
NA	TRBV18	17	TRBD2	TRBJ2-5	CASSPRTSGGGQETQYF	TGTGCCAGCTCACCCAGGACTAGCGGAGGGGGGCAAGAGACCCAGTACTTC
NA	TRBV6-6	15	NA	TRBJ1-4	CASSLYGGTNEKLFF	TGTGCCAGCAGCCTTTATGGAGGAACTAATGAAAAACTGTTTTTT
NA	TRBV10-3	13	NA	TRBJ1-2	CAISESKGPGYTF	TGTGCCATCAGTGAGTCGAAGGGCCCTGGCTACACCTTC
NA	TRBV7-2	13	NA	TRBJ2-1	CASTATPGDEQFF	TGTGCCAGCACCGCCACCCCGGGAGATGAGCAGTTCTTC
NA	TRBV11-3	16	NA	TRBJ2-7	CASSLEYSGKAYEQYF	TGTGCCAGCAGCTTAGAGTATAGCGGCAAAGCATACGAGCAGTACTTC
NA	TRBV7-2	15	NA	TRBJ1-2	CASSVTGRDAYGYTF	TGTGCCAGCAGCGTGACAGGAAGGGACGCCTATGGCTACACCTTC
few	TRBV29-1	14	TRBD1	TRBJ2-1	CSVGGRDRYNEQFF	TGCAGCGTTGGGGGCCGGGACAGGTACAATGAGCAGTTCTTC
NA	TRBV30	14	NA	TRBJ1-6	CAWNQATRVSPLHF	TGTGCCTGGAACCAGGCTACTAGGGTTTCACCCCTCCACTTT
NA	TRBV4-3	17	TRBD2	TRBJ2-3	CASSQEPRGGRGDTQYF	TGCGCCAGCAGCCAAGAGCCGCGGGGGGGCCGGGGGGATACGCAGTATTTT
NA	TRBV7-3	13	NA	TRBJ1-1	CASSLGPDRQAFF	TGTGCCAGCAGCTTAGGACCAGACAGACAAGCTTTCTTT
NA	TRBV7-2	15	NA	TRBJ2-1	CASSQRRSSYNEQFF	TGTGCCAGCAGTCAGCGGCGGAGCTCCTACAATGAGCAGTTCTTC
few	TRBV20-1	11	NA	TRBJ1-2	CSAWGTVGYTF	TGCAGTGCATGGGGGACTGTTGGCTACACCTTC
NA	TRBV7-2	14	TRBD1	TRBJ2-4	CASSLTGQKNIQYF	TGTGCCAGCAGTCTCACGGGACAGAAAAACATTCAGTACTTC
NA	TRBV5-4	15	NA	TRBJ1-3	CASSPGQGLGNTIYF	TGTGCCAGCAGCCCGGGCCAGGGCCTTGGAAACACCATATATTTT
NA	TRBV6-1	14	TRBD2	TRBJ2-1	CASTGLAGGHEQFF	TGTGCCAGCACGGGACTAGCGGGGGGCCATGAGCAGTTCTTC
NA	TRBV28	15	TRBD1	TRBJ2-3	CASSTPGQPKDTQYF	TGTGCCAGCAGTACACCGGGACAGCCAAAAGATACGCAGTATTTT
NA	TRBV9	13	NA	TRBJ2-5	CASSRWGQETQYF	TGTGCCAGCAGTAGGTGGGGACAAGAGACCCAGTACTTC
NA	TRBV9	18	TRBD1	TRBJ1-4	CASSAPRDRGPTVEKLFF	TGTGCCAGCAGCGCACCCCGGGACAGGGGGCCGACGGTTGAAAAACTGTTTTTT
few	TRBV19	16	TRBD2	TRBJ2-1	CASSRTSGGSYNEQFF	TGTGCCAGTAGCCGGACTAGCGGGGGTTCATACAATGAGCAGTTCTTC
NA	TRBV20-1	11	TRBD2	TRBJ2-7	CSSRLAGVQYF	TGCAGTTCTAGACTAGCGGGAGTGCAGTACTTC
NA	TRBV2	14	NA	TRBJ2-4	CASSEKGPGDIQYF	TGTGCCAGCAGTGAGAAAGGGCCGGGGGACATTCAGTACTTC
NA	TRBV2	17	NA	TRBJ1-2	CASSAPPGAETNYGYTF	TGTGCCAGCAGTGCCCCACCAGGGGCCGAAACTAACTATGGCTACACCTTC
NA	TRBV11-2	11	NA	TRBJ2-7	CASSSFYEQYF	TGTGCCAGCAGCTCCTTCTACGAGCAGTACTTC
NA	TRBV7-9	14	NA	TRBJ2-7	CASSLAGGRYEQYF	TGTGCCAGCAGCTTGGCTGGGGGACGCTACGAGCAGTACTTC
NA	TRBV6-5	13	NA	TRBJ2-7	CASSSQGRYEQYF	TGTGCCAGCAGCTCCCAGGGTCGCTACGAGCAGTACTTC
NA	TRBV5-1	15	NA	TRBJ2-7	CASSPRWGKSYEQYF	TGCGCCAGCAGCCCCAGGTGGGGAAAGTCCTACGAGCAGTACTTC
NA	TRBV29-1	13	NA	TRBJ1-1	CSASEGTNTEAFF	TGCAGCGCCTCAGAGGGTACGAACACTGAAGCTTTCTTT
NA	TRBV5-1	17	TRBD1	TRBJ2-5	CASSLSLQGPGQETQYF	TGCGCCAGCAGCTTGTCCCTACAGGGGCCGGGCCAAGAGACCCAGTACTTC
NA	TRBV6-6	12	NA	TRBJ1-2	CASSYGREEEAF	TGTGCCAGCAGTTACGGAAGAGAGGAGGAGGCCTTC
few	TRBV28	17	TRBD1	TRBJ1-5	CASIPERGQGSNQPQHF	TGTGCCAGCATCCCCGAAAGGGGGCAGGGTAGCAATCAGCCCCAGCATTTT
few	TRBV10-3	14	TRBD1	TRBJ1-2	CAIRGDRDNYGYTF	TGTGCCATCCGTGGGGACAGGGATAACTATGGCTACACCTTC
NA	TRBV5-6	15	NA	TRBJ2-7	CASSLGTLSSYEQYF	TGTGCCAGCAGCTTGGGAACCCTAAGCTCCTACGAGCAGTACTTC
NA	TRBV5-1	20	TRBD1	TRBJ2-2	CASSLTPRSGGQIRTGELFF	TGCGCCAGCAGCTTGACCCCCCGATCAGGGGGCCAAATCCGCACCGGGGAGCTGTTTTTT
NA	TRBV5-4	13	NA	TRBJ2-2	CASSLFLTGELFF	TGTGCCAGCAGCTTGTTTCTCACCGGGGAGCTGTTTTTT
NA	TRBV5-1	17	TRBD1	TRBJ2-1	CASSPGTGGKSYNEQFF	TGCGCCAGCAGCCCGGGGACAGGGGGCAAATCCTACAATGAGCAGTTCTTC
NA	TRBV11-3	15	TRBD1	TRBJ2-1	CASSPRQGAYNEQFF	TGTGCCAGCAGCCCCCGACAGGGGGCGTACAATGAGCAGTTCTTC
NA	TRBV5-4	15	NA	TRBJ1-5	CASSSQGLGNQPQHF	TGTGCCAGCAGCTCCCAGGGCCTCGGCAATCAGCCCCAGCATTTT
few	TRBV15	16	TRBD1	TRBJ1-1	CATSRGRGQLNTEAFF	TGTGCCACCAGCAGAGGCAGGGGACAGTTGAACACTGAAGCTTTCTTT
NA	TRBV2	13	NA	TRBJ2-7	CASSFEQGYEQYF	TGTGCCAGCAGTTTTGAACAGGGATACGAGCAGTACTTC
NA	TRBV19	17	TRBD2	TRBJ2-5	CASSILTASGRGETQYF	TGTGCCAGTAGTATTCTAACGGCTAGCGGGAGAGGAGAGACCCAGTACTTC
NA	TRBV10-3	16	NA	TRBJ2-1	CAIRDGAGNSYNEQFF	TGTGCCATCAGGGACGGGGCGGGTAACTCCTACAATGAGCAGTTCTTC